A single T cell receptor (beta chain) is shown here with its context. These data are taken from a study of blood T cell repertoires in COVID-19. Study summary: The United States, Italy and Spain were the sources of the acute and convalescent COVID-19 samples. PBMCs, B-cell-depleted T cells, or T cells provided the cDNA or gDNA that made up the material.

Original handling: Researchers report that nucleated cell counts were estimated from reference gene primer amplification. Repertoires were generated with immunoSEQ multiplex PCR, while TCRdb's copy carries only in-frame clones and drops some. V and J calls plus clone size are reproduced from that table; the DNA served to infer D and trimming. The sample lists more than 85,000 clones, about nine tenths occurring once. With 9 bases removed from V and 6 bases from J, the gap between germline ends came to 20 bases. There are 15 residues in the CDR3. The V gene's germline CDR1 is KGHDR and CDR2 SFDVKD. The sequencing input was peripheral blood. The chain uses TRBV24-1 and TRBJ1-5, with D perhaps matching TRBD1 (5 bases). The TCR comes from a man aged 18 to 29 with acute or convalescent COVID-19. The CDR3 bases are TGTGCCACCGGGGAGGCAGGGAAGGACGGTCAGCCCCAGCATTTT. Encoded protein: CATGEAGKDGQPQHF.